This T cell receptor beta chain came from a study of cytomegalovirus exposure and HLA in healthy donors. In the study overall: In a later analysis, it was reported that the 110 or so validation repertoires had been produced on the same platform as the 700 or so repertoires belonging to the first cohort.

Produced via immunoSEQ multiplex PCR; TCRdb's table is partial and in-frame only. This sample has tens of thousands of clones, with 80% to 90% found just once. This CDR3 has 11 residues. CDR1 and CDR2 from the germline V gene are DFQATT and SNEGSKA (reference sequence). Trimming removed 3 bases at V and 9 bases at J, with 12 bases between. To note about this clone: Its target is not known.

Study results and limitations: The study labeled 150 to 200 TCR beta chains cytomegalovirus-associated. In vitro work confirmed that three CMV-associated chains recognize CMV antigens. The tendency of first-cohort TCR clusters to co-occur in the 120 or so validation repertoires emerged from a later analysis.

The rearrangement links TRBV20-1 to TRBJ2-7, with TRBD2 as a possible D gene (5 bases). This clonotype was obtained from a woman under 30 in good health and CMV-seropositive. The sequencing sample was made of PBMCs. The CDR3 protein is CSASPLGGQYF. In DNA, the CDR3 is TGCAGTGCTAGTCCCCTCGGAGGGCAGTACTTC.